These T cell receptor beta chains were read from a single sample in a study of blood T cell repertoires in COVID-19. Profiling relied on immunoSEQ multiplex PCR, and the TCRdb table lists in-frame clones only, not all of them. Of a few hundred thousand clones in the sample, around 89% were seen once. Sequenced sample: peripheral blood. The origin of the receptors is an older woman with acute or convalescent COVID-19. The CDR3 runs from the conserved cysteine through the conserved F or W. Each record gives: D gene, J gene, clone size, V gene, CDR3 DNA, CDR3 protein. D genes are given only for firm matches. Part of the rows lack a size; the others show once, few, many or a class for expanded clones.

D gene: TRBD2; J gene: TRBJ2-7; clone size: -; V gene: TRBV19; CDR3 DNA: TGTGCCAGTAGCGTTTTGACTAGCGGGGGGCCCTACGAGCAGTACTTC; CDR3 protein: CASSVLTSGGPYEQYF
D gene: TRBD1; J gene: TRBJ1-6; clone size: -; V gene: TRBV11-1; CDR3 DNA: TGTGCCAGCAGCTTGGTCAGGGGGAACTCACCCCTCCACTTT; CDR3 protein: CASSLVRGNSPLHF
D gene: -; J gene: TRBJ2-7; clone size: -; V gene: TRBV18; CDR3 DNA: TGTGCCAGCTCACCACAAGCGGGCCAGTTATACGAGCAGTACTTC; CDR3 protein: CASSPQAGQLYEQYF
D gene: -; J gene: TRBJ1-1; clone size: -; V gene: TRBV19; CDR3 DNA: TGTGCCAGTCAGGAGGGGACGAACACTGAAGCTTTCTTT; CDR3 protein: CASQEGTNTEAFF
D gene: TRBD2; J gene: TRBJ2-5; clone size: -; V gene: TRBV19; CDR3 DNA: TGTGCCAGTAGTTCTCGCGTAGCGGGAGTAGGAGAGACCCAGTACTTC; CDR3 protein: CASSSRVAGVGETQYF
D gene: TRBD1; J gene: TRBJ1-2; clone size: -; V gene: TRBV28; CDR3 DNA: TGTGCCGTACAGACAGGGGGTGGCTACACCTTC; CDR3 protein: CAVQTGGGYTF
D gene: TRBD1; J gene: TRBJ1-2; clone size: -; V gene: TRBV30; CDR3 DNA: TGTGCCTGGAGCCCAAAGGCCGGACAGGGTAAAATCCATGGCTACACCTTC; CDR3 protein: CAWSPKAGQGKIHGYTF
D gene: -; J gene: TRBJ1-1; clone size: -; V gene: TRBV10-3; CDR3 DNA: TGTGCCATCAGTGAGTCGGAGGGGACTGAAGCTTTCTTT; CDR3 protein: CAISESEGTEAFF
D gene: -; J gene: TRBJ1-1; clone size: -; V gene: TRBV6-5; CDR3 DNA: TGTGCCAGCTTCGGTAGGAACACTGAAGCTTTCTTT; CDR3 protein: CASFGRNTEAFF
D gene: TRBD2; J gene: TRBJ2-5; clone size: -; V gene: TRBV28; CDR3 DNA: TGTGCCAGCAGTTTAGCTAGCGGGGGCTTTGAGACCCAGTACTTC; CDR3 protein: CASSLASGGFETQYF
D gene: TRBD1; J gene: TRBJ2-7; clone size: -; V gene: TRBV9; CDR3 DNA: TGTGCCAGCAGCGCTAGACAGGGTTTAAACGAGCAGTACTTC; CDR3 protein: CASSARQGLNEQYF
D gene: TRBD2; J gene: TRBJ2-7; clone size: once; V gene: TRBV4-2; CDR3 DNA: TGTGCCAGCAGCCAAGAAATTGTAGCGGGAGTCTACGAGCAGTACTTC; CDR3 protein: CASSQEIVAGVYEQYF
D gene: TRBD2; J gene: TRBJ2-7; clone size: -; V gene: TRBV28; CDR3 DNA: TGTGCCAGCAGCGTTGGGACTAGCGGGAGGTACGAGCAGTACTTC; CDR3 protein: CASSVGTSGRYEQYF
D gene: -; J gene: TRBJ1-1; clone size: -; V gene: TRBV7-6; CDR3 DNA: TGTGCCAGCAGCTGGGGGGGGAACACTGAAGCTTTCTTT; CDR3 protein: CASSWGGNTEAFF